This is a list of T cell receptor beta chains from one sample in a study of T cell repertoires in cytomegalovirus infection. TCRdb used MiXCR to reprocess the reads, holding one entry per CDR3 protein. The repertoire holds approximately 500,000 distinct CDR3 sequences, with 26% as singletons. The material sequenced was PBMCs. The source of these receptors is a human donor in good health (CMV status not recorded). Some clones in this sample may be carry-over from other donors' samples. Each CDR3 is given with its conserved first and last residue. D genes are given only for firm matches. The size field is filled for only some rows; it gives once, few, many or a size class.

TRBV6-2/TRBV6-3,NA,NA,TRBJ2-1,CASSYRVGEQFF,TGTGCCAGCAGTTACCGGGTTGGCGAGCAGTTCTTC
TRBV7-2,few,TRBD2,TRBJ2-2,CASSRRLAANTGELFF,TGTGCCAGCAGCCGTAGACTAGCGGCGAACACCGGGGAGCTGTTTTTT
TRBV6-1,NA,NA,TRBJ2-1,CASSEGFRDEQFF,TGTGCCAGCAGTGAAGGTTTCAGGGATGAGCAGTTCTTC
TRBV18,NA,TRBD2,TRBJ2-1,CASSPLGRAGGPRSYNEQFF,TGTGCCAGCTCACCCCTCGGGCGAGCGGGAGGGCCGAGGTCCTACAATGAGCAGTTCTTC
TRBV12-3/TRBV12-4,NA,TRBD2,TRBJ2-3,CASNPTSVSTDTQYF,TGTGCCAGCAATCCGACTAGCGTCAGCACAGATACGCAGTATTTT
TRBV12-5,few,TRBD2,TRBJ2-1,CASGLVPGRDEQFF,TGTGCTAGTGGTTTGGTTCCAGGGAGGGATGAGCAGTTCTTC
TRBV12-3/TRBV12-4,NA,TRBD2,TRBJ2-1,CASSPRTRPNEQFF,TGTGCCAGCAGTCCCCGGACTAGACCCAATGAGCAGTTCTTC
TRBV5-6,NA,NA,TRBJ1-1,CASTVVGTEAFF,TGTGCCAGCACCGTAGTAGGCACTGAAGCTTTCTTT
TRBV29-1,NA,TRBD1,TRBJ1-2,CSVAGTAVIVYGYTF,TGCAGCGTCGCCGGGACAGCGGTAATTGTCTATGGCTACACCTTC
TRBV7-2,many,TRBD1,TRBJ2-5,CASSRQGSGETQYF,TGTGCCAGCAGCCGACAGGGGTCAGGAGAGACCCAGTACTTC
TRBV4-1,few,NA,TRBJ1-5,CASSQDWAEGGQPQHF,TGCGCCAGCAGCCAAGACTGGGCCGAGGGGGGTCAGCCCCAGCATTTT
TRBV19,once,NA,TRBJ1-5,CASTIPPQPQHF,TGTGCCAGTACCATCCCCCCCCAGCCCCAGCATTTT
TRBV12-3/TRBV12-4,NA,NA,TRBJ1-5,CASSNPGPPWPQHF,TGTGCCAGCAGTAACCCGGGACCCCCTTGGCCCCAGCATTTT
TRBV12-3/TRBV12-4,few,TRBD2,TRBJ2-5,CASSTLGGETQYF,TGTGCCAGCAGTACCCTCGGGGGGGAGACCCAGTACTTC
TRBV7-2,many,NA,TRBJ2-1,CASSRHPSSLGEQFF,TGTGCCAGCAGCCGCCACCCCTCCTCTCTCGGTGAGCAGTTCTTC
TRBV23-1,few,NA,TRBJ2-7,CASSQLPAGRCNYYEQYF,TGCGCCAGCAGTCAGTTACCTGCTGGAAGATGCAATTACTACGAGCAGTACTTC
TRBV11-2,once,TRBD2,TRBJ2-1,CASSSSSGRASYNEQFF,TGTGCCAGCAGCTCTTCTAGCGGGAGGGCCTCCTACAATGAGCAGTTCTTC
TRBV23-1,once,NA,TRBJ2-2,CASSQSEIARSLVGRPGELFF,TGCGCCAGCAGTCAATCGGAAATAGCGAGGAGCCTAGTTGGCCGACCCGGGGAGCTGTTTTTT
TRBV7-2,few,TRBD1,TRBJ1-1,CASSPQTGGSNTEAFF,TGTGCCAGCAGCCCTCAAACAGGGGGCTCGAACACTGAAGCTTTCTTT
TRBV15,many,TRBD1,TRBJ2-1,CATSRDRSYNEQFF,TGTGCCACCTCCCGGGACAGGAGTTACAATGAGCAGTTCTTC
TRBV5-3,NA,NA,TRBJ2-2,CASSLVAGMNTGELFF,TGTGCCAGCAGCTTGGTTGCGGGGATGAACACCGGGGAGCTGTTTTTT
TRBV5-1,NA,NA,TRBJ2-7,CASSLVGAGVEQYF,TGCGCCAGCAGCTTGGTCGGCGCCGGCGTCGAGCAGTACTTC
TRBV7-8,many,NA,TRBJ2-1,CASSFRGGVISYNEQFF,TGTGCCAGCAGCTTCAGGGGCGGGGTAATATCCTACAATGAGCAGTTCTTC
TRBV19,NA,TRBD1,TRBJ1-5,CASSISGTASNQPQHF,TGTGCCAGTAGTATCTCCGGGACAGCCAGCAATCAGCCCCAGCATTTT
TRBV4-3,few,NA,TRBJ2-1,CASSQEIYIFGYRGQRYNEQFF,TGCGCCAGCAGCCAAGAGATTTATATCTTTGGATACCGGGGGCAGAGGTACAATGAGCAGTTCTTC
TRBV5-4,many,TRBD1,TRBJ1-1,CASSLTQGTEAFF,TGTGCCAGCAGCTTAACACAGGGGACTGAAGCTTTCTTT
TRBV5-1,NA,TRBD1,TRBJ2-3,CASSGGQGRADTQYF,TGCGCCAGCAGCGGAGGACAGGGAAGGGCAGATACGCAGTATTTT
TRBV20-1,NA,TRBD2,TRBJ2-1,CSASISSGHNEQFF,TGCAGTGCTAGCATATCTAGCGGGCACAATGAGCAGTTCTTC
TRBV19,NA,TRBD1,TRBJ2-3,CASSRTTGQPYSDTQYF,TGTGCCAGTAGTAGAACGACGGGACAGCCGTATTCAGATACGCAGTATTTT
TRBV5-4,few,NA,TRBJ2-7,CASGRDPKSSYEQYF,TGTGCCAGCGGCCGGGACCCGAAGTCGAGCTACGAGCAGTACTTC
TRBV7-9,NA,NA,TRBJ2-2,CASTMAGKNTGELFF,TGTGCCAGCACCATGGCCGGGAAGAACACCGGGGAGCTGTTTTTT
TRBV7-8,many,NA,TRBJ2-1,CASSLSTGSNEQFF,TGTGCCAGCAGCTTATCAACAGGGTCAAATGAGCAGTTCTTC
TRBV20-1,NA,TRBD1,TRBJ2-3,CSARDLDRDIWFDTQYF,TGCAGTGCTAGAGATCTAGACAGGGATATTTGGTTTGATACGCAGTATTTT
TRBV11-2,few,NA,TRBJ2-1,CASSSGPSDYNEQFF,TGTGCCAGCAGCTCCGGGCCCAGCGACTACAATGAGCAGTTCTTC
TRBV5-6,few,TRBD1,TRBJ1-6,CASSRRQGAPGNSPLHF,TGTGCCAGCAGCCGTAGACAGGGGGCGCCCGGGAATTCACCCCTCCACTTT
TRBV4-2,NA,TRBD2,TRBJ2-2,CASSPPVTSGRNTGELFF,TGTGCCAGCAGTCCGCCAGTGACTAGCGGGAGAAACACCGGGGAGCTGTTTTTT
TRBV12-3/TRBV12-4,many,NA,TRBJ1-2,CASSLDPFGSGYTF,TGTGCCAGCAGTTTAGACCCATTTGGGAGTGGCTACACCTTC
TRBV6-2/TRBV6-3,NA,NA,TRBJ2-4,CASLRGGSAKNIQYF,TGTGCCAGCCTACGTGGGGGATCGGCCAAAAACATTCAGTACTTC
TRBV5-1,few,NA,TRBJ2-5,CASSLRGGDQETQYF,TGCGCCAGCAGCTTGAGAGGGGGAGACCAAGAGACCCAGTACTTC
TRBV7-6,few,TRBD2,TRBJ2-7,CASSLELAGGSSYEQYF,TGTGCCAGCAGCTTAGAACTAGCGGGAGGAAGCTCCTACGAGCAGTACTTC
TRBV5-6,NA,TRBD2,TRBJ2-1,CASSYTGTRSDEQFF,TGTGCCAGCAGCTACACCGGGACTAGGTCTGATGAGCAGTTCTTC
TRBV9,NA,TRBD2,TRBJ2-1,CASSVALGLADHEQFF,TGTGCCAGCAGCGTAGCCCTAGGACTAGCGGATCATGAGCAGTTCTTC
TRBV7-2,many,NA,TRBJ2-7,CASSLDYEQYF,TGTGCCAGCAGCTTAGACTACGAGCAGTACTTC
TRBV7-9,NA,NA,TRBJ2-5,CASEGVSQETQYF,TGTGCCAGCGAGGGAGTAAGCCAAGAGACCCAGTACTTC
TRBV27,NA,NA,TRBJ2-1,CASSLVGIYNEQFF,TGTGCCAGCAGTTTAGTTGGGATCTACAATGAGCAGTTCTTC
TRBV7-8,few,NA,TRBJ2-7,CASSLAAALYEQYF,TGTGCCAGCAGCTTAGCGGCAGCCTTGTACGAGCAGTACTTC